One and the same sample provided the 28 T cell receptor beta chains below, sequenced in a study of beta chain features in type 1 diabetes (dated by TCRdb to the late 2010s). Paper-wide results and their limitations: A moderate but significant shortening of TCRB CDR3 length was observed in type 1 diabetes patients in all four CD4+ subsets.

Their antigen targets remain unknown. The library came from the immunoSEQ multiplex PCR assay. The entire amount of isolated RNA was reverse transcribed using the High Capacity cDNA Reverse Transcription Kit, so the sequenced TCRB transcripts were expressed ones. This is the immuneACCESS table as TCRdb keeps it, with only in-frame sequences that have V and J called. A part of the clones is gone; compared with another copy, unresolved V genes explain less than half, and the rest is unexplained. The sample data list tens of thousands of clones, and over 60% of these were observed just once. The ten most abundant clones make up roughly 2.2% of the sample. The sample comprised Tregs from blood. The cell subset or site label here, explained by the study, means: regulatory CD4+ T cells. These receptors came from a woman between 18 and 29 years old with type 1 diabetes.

The CDR3 DNA reads TGTGCCAGCAGCACCATCCGGGACAGGGTGTATGAGCAGTACTTC. Its translation is CASSTIRDRVYEQYF. The rearrangement joins TRBV7-2 to TRBJ2-7; 9 bases are a match to TRBD1. This CDR3 comprises 15 residues. Germline V gene data show CDR1 as SGHTA and CDR2 as FQGNSA. V lost 5 bases, J lost 7 bases, and 12 bases stayed unmatched.

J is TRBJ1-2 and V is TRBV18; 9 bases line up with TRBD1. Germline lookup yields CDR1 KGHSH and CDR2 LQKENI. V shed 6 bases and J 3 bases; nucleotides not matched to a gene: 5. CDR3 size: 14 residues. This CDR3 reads CASSRDRAYYGYTF. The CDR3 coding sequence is TGTGCCAGCTCCCGGGACAGGGCCTACTATGGCTACACCTTC.

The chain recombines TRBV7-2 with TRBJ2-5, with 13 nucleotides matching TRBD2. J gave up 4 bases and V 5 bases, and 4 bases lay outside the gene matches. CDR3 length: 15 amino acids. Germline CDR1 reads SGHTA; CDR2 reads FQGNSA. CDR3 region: CASSTTSGRLETQYF. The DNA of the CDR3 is TGTGCCAGCAGCACGACTAGCGGGAGGTTAGAGACCCAGTACTTC.

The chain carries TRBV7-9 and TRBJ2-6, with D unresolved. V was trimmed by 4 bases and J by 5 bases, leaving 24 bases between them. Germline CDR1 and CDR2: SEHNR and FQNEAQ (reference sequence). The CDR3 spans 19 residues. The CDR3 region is CASSCRRYHDKSRANVLTF. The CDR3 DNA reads TGTGCCAGCAGCTGTCGAAGATACCATGACAAAAGTCGGGCCAACGTCCTGACTTTC.

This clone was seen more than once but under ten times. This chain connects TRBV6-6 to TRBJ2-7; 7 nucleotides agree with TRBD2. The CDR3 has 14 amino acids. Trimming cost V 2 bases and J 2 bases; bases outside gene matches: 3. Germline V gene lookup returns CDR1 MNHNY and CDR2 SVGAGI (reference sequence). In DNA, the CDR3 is TGTGCCAGCAGTTACACAGCGGGACCCTACGAGCAGTACTTC. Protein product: CASSYTAGPYEQYF.

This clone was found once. CDR3 in amino acids: CASSLGLAGEQYF. CDR3 nucleotide sequence: TGTGCCAGCAGCTTAGGGCTAGCGGGCGAGCAGTACTTC. The chain employs TRBV7-2 and TRBJ2-7, with TRBD2 matching 8 bases. The V gene end was trimmed by 1 base and the J gene end by 6 bases; junction bases not matched to a gene: 2. Germline loops: CDR1 SGHTA, CDR2 FQGNSA. CDR3 length: 13 residues.

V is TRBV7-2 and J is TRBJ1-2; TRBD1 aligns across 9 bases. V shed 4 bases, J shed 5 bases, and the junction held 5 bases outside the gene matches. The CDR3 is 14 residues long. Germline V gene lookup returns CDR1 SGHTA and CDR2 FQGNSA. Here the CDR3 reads CASSSDRGGYGYTF. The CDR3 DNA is TGTGCCAGCAGCTCGGACAGGGGAGGTTATGGCTACACCTTC.

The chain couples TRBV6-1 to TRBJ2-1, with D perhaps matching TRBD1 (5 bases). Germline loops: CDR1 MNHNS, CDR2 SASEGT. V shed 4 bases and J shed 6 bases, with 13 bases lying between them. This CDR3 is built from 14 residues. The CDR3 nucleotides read TGTGCCAGCAGTGCTGGCAGGGTAATCAATGAGCAGTTCTTC. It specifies CASSAGRVINEQFF.

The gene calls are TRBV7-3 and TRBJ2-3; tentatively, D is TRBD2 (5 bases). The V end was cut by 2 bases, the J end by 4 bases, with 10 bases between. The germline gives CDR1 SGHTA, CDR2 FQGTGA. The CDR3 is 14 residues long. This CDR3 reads CASSLGGGPDTQYF. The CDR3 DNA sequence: TGTGCCAGCAGCTTAGGAGGCGGGCCAGATACGCAGTATTTT.

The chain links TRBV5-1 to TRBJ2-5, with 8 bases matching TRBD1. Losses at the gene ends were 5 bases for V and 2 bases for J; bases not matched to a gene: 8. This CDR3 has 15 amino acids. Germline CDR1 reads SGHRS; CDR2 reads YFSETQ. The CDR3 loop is CASSFRTGRQETQYF. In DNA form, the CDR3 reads TGCGCCAGCAGTTTTCGGACAGGGCGACAAGAGACCCAGTACTTC.

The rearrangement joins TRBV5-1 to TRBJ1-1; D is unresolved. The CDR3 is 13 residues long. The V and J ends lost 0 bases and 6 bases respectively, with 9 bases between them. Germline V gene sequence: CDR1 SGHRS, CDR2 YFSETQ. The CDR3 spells CASSLANGPEAFF. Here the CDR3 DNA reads TGCGCCAGCAGCTTGGCCAATGGCCCTGAAGCTTTCTTT.

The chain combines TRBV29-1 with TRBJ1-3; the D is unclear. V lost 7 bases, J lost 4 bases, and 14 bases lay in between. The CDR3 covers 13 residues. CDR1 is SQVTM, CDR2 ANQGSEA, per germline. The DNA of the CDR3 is TGCAGCGCCTACAGACCGAGCGGAAACACCATATATTTT. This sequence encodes CSAYRPSGNTIYF.

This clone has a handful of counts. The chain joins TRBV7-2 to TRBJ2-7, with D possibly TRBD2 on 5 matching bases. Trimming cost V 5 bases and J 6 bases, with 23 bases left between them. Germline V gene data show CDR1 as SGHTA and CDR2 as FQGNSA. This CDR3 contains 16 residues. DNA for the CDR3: TGTGCCAGCAGCCGGCGGGTCTCGGGTTTTGGTACCGAGCAGTACTTC. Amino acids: CASSRRVSGFGTEQYF.

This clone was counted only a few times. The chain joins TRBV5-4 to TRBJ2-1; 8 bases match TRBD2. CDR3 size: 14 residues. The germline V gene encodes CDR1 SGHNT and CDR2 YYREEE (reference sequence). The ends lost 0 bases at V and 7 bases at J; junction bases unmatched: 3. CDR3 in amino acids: CASSLAGGGNEQFF. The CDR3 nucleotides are TGTGCCAGCAGCTTGGCCGGGGGGGGGAATGAGCAGTTCTTC. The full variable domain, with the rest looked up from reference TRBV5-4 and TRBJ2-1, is ETGVTQSPTHLIKTRGQQVTLRCSSQSGHNTVSWYQQALGQGPQFIFQYYREEENGRGNFPPRFSGLQFPNYSSELNVNALELDDSALYLCASSLAGGGNEQFFGPGTRLTVL.

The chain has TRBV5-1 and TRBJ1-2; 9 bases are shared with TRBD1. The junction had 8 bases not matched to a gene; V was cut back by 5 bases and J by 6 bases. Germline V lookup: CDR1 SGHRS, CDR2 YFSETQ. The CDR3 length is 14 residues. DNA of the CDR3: TGCGCCAGCAGGACGGGACAGGGTGATGATGGCTACACCTTC. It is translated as CASRTGQGDDGYTF.

The CDR3: CASSPDGYSGSQFF. The DNA for the CDR3 is TGCGCCAGCAGCCCGGACGGATATAGCGGGAGCCAGTTCTTC. The chain carries TRBV5-1 and TRBJ2-1; 9 bases align to TRBD2. This CDR3 contains 14 residues. V shed 4 bases and J 13 bases; nucleotides not matched to a gene: 12. CDR1 and CDR2 (germline): SGHRS, YFSETQ.

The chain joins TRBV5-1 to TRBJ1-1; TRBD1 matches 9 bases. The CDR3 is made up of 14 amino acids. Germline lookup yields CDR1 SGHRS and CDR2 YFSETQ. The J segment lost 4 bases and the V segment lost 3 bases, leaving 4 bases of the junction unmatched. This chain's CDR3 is CASSWTGDGTEAFF. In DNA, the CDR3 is TGCGCCAGCAGCTGGACAGGGGATGGCACTGAAGCTTTCTTT.

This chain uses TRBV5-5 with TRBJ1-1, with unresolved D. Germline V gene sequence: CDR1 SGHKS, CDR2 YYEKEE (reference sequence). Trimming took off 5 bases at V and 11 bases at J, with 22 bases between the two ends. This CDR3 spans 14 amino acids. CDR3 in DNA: TGTGCCAGCAGGATGGGCCTCGAAGGCCCACTGGCTTTCTTT. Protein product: CASRMGLEGPLAFF.

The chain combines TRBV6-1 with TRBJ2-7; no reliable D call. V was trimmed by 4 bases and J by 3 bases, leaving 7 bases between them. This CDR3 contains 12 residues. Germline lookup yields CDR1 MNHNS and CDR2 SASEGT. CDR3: CASSGPVYEQYF. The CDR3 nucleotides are TGTGCCAGCAGTGGTCCAGTCTACGAGCAGTACTTC.

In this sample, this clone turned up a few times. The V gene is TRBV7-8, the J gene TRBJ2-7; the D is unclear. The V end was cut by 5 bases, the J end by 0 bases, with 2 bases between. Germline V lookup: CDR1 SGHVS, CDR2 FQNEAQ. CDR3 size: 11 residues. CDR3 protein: CASSLSYEQYF. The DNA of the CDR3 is TGTGCCAGCAGCCTCTCCTACGAGCAGTACTTC.

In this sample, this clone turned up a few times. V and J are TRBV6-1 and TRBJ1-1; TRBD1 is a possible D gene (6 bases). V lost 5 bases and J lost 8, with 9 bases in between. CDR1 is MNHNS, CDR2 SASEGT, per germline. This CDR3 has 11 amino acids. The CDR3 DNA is TGTGCCAGCAGTCGTGACAGGGAAGCTTTCTTT. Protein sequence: CASSRDREAFF.

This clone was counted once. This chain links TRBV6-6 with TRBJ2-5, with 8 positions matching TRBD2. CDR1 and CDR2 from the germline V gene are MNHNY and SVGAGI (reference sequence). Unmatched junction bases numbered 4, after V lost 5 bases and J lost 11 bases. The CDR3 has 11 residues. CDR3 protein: CASSHGGVQYF. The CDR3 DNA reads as TGTGCCAGCAGTCACGGGGGGGTGCAGTACTTC.

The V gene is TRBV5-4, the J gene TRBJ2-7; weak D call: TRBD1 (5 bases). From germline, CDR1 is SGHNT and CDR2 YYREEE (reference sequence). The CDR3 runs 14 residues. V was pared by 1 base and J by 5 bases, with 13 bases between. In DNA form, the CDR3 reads TGTGCCAGCAGCTTGCCAGGGTTGTTCGACGAGCAGTACTTC. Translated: CASSLPGLFDEQYF.

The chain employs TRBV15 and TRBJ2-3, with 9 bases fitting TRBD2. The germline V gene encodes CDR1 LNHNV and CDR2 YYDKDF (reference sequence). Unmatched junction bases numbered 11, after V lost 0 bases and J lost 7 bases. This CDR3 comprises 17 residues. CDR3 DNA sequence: TGTGCCACCAGCAGAGATTCCCGGCGGGGGGGGCATAATACGCAGTATTTT. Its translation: CATSRDSRRGGHNTQYF.

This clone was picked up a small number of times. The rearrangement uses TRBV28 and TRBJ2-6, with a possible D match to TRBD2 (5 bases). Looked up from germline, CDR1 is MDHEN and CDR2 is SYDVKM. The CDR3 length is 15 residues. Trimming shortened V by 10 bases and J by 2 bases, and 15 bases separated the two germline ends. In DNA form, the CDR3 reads TGTGCCACATCAAGGGAGAAGCCTGGGGCCAACGTCCTGACTTTC. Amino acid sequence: CATSREKPGANVLTF.

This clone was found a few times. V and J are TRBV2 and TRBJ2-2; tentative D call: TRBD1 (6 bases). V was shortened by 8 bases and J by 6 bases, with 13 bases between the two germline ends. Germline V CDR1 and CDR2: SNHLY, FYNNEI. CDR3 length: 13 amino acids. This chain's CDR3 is CASQPQGAGELFF. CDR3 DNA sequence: TGTGCCAGCCAACCACAGGGAGCCGGGGAGCTGTTTTTT.

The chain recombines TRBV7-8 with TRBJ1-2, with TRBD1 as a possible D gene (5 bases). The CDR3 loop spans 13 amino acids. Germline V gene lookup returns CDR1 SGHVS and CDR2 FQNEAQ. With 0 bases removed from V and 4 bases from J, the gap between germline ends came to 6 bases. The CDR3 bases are TGTGCCAGCAGCTTAGCGACAGTCTATGGCTACACCTTC. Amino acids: CASSLATVYGYTF.

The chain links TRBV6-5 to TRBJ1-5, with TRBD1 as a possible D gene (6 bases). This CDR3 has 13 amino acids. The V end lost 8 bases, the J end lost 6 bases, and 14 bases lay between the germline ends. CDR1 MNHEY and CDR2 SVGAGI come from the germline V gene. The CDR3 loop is CASEAGARQPQHF. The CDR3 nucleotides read TGTGCCAGCGAGGCAGGGGCTCGTCAGCCCCAGCATTTT.